Listed below are T cell receptor beta chains from one sample, sequenced in a study of graft-versus-host responses after intestinal transplantation. Produced via immunoSEQ multiplex PCR; TCRdb's table is partial and in-frame only. The table includes about 100,000 clones, more than 75% detected once. No cognate antigen is known for these TCRs. This sample comprised unstimulated CD4+ T cells sorted from spleen or lymph node cells, obtained before transplant. The receptors come from a human donor who was the organ donor for an intestinal transplant. Each CDR3 is given with its conserved first and last residue. The D gene is left open where the match is weak. Only some rows state a clone size, as once, few, many or a class for expanded clones.

>TRBV5-1|.|14|TRBJ2-1|.
CASSLSPQGFEQFF
TGCGCCAGCAGCTTGTCCCCACAGGGTTTTGAGCAGTTCTTC
>TRBV11-2|.|16|TRBJ2-7|.
CASSLVKGSSSYEQYF
TGTGCCAGCAGCTTAGTTAAAGGGTCATCCTCCTACGAGCAGTACTTC
>TRBV5-4|.|14|TRBJ2-6|.
CASSLETGANVLTF
TGTGCCAGCAGCTTGGAAACTGGGGCCAACGTCCTGACTTTC
>TRBV2|.|12|TRBJ1-4|.
CASSLQDEKLFF
TGTGCCAGCAGTCTCCAGGATGAAAAACTGTTTTTT
>TRBV4-1|.|14|TRBJ1-1|.
CASSRTGTPTEAFF
TGCGCCAGCAGCCGAACCGGGACTCCCACTGAAGCTTTCTTT
>TRBV5-1|.|16|TRBJ2-6|.
CASSLVPGAGANVLTF
TGCGCCAGCAGCTTGGTTCCCGGTGCGGGGGCCAACGTCCTGACTTTC
>TRBV11-3|.|14|TRBJ2-7|.
CASSSYRDPGEQYF
TGTGCCAGCAGCTCATACAGGGACCCTGGCGAGCAGTACTTC
>TRBV19|.|13|TRBJ1-6|.
CASSPRQNSPLHF
TGTGCCAGTAGTCCTAGACAAAATTCACCCCTCCACTTT
>TRBV30|.|15|TRBJ1-1|.
CAWSGRGGVNTEAFF
TGTGCCTGGAGTGGTCGCGGGGGCGTGAACACTGAAGCTTTCTTT
>TRBV5-1|TRBD1|18|TRBJ1-4|.
CASSLASTQQGAREKLFF
TGCGCCAGCAGCTTGGCATCCACTCAACAGGGGGCGCGTGAAAAACTGTTTTTT
>TRBV19|.|13|TRBJ1-5|.
CASSIPRDQPQHF
TGTGCCAGTAGTATCCCCAGGGATCAGCCCCAGCATTTT
>TRBV30|.|16|TRBJ1-1|.
CAWSFQGSGLRTEAFF
TGTGCCTGGTCATTTCAGGGGAGTGGGTTAAGGACTGAAGCTTTCTTT
>TRBV18|.|14|TRBJ2-2|.
CASSPGQNTGELFF
TGTGCCAGCTCACCAGGGCAGAACACCGGGGAGCTGTTTTTT
>TRBV4-2|TRBD1|18|TRBJ2-4|once
CASSQATARDRENYIQYF
TGTGCCAGCAGCCAAGCGACGGCCCGGGACAGGGAAAATTACATTCAGTACTTC
>TRBV5-5|.|13|TRBJ1-1|.
CASSSKGDTEAFF
TGTGCCAGCAGCTCAAAGGGGGACACTGAAGCTTTCTTT
>TRBV27|.|13|TRBJ2-2|.
CASSPGQPGELFF
TGTGCCAGCAGCCCAGGACAACCCGGGGAGCTGTTTTTT